Below, 32 T cell receptor beta chains from the same sample are listed, as sequenced in a study of early T cells in non-severe SARS-CoV-2 infection. TCRdb analysed the 5' RACE reads with MiXCR anew, one entry per CDR3 protein. The sample carries about 48,000 distinct CDR3 sequences, approximately 9.4% recorded once. Material for sequencing was whole blood. These receptors all stem from an adult who was a healthcare worker with PCR-confirmed SARS-CoV-2 infection or an uninfected control (not recorded which).

The rearrangement links TRBV7-2 to TRBJ2-3; tentatively, D is TRBD2 (5 bases). CDR1 and CDR2 (germline): SGHTA, FQGNSA. The CDR3 covers 13 residues. V gave up 5 bases and J gave up 4 bases, with 10 bases separating them. CDR3 region: CASSLTISDTQYF. The CDR3 DNA reads as TGTGCCAGCAGCCTGACTATTTCAGATACGCAGTATTTT.

This clonotype was seen at least ten times. The chain recombines TRBV9 with TRBJ2-3, with 8 bases matching TRBD2. V dropped 5 bases and J dropped 4; count of bases not matched to a gene: 9. Germline CDR1 and CDR2: SGDLS and YYNGEE. This CDR3 is 15 amino acids long. The CDR3 nucleotides read TGTGCCAGCAGTGCGAGCGGGAGAGGGGCAGATACGCAGTATTTT. The encoded protein is CASSASGRGADTQYF.

This clonotype appeared many times. This chain joins TRBV20-1 and TRBJ1-1, with unresolved D. The germline CDR1 and CDR2 sequences are DFQATT and SNEGSKA (reference sequence). This CDR3 comprises 13 residues. V was pared by 4 bases and J by 4 bases, with 13 bases between. In nucleotides, the CDR3 is TGCAGTGCTATTCAAAGGTTGGCCACTGAAGCTTTCTTT. This sequence encodes CSAIQRLATEAFF.

This clonotype was seen ten or more times. V gene TRBV24-1 combines with J gene TRBJ2-1; TRBD1 agrees at 7 bases. From germline, CDR1 is KGHDR and CDR2 SFDVKD. The CDR3 totals 18 residues. After removal of 2 bases from V and 3 bases from J, the junction contained 12 bases not matched to a gene. The CDR3 sequence is CATSDSATRTGGYNEQFF. The CDR3 DNA sequence: TGTGCCACCAGTGATTCCGCGACGAGGACAGGTGGCTACAATGAGCAGTTCTTC.

This clonotype showed up many times. The rearrangement links TRBV28 to TRBJ2-3, with 9 bases aligning to TRBD1. Germline assignment: CDR1 MDHEN and CDR2 SYDVKM. V was pared by 5 bases and J by 6 bases, with 9 bases of the junction left unmatched. This CDR3 has 15 residues. CDR3 in amino acids: CASSRWDRAEDTQYF. Written as DNA, the CDR3 is TGTGCCAGCAGTCGCTGGGACAGGGCCGAGGATACGCAGTATTTT. The whole variable domain, filled in from reference TRBV28 and TRBJ2-3, reads DVKVTQSSRYLVKRTGEKVFLECVQDMDHENMFWYRQDPGLGLRLIYFSYDVKMKEKGDIPEGYSVSREKKERFSLILESASTNQTSMYLCASSRWDRAEDTQYFGPGTRLTVL.

This clonotype was seen repeatedly, ten times or more. The chain has TRBV29-1 and TRBJ2-7; no clear D gene. Germline V lookup: CDR1 SQVTM, CDR2 ANQGSEA. This CDR3 is 13 amino acids long. The V end was cut by 5 bases, the J end by 2 bases, with 13 bases between. This CDR3 reads CSVLSSRTYEQYF. In DNA form, the CDR3 reads TGCAGCGTTCTTTCCAGCAGAACCTACGAGCAGTACTTC.

This sequence joins TRBV20-1 and TRBJ2-1; 10 bases map to TRBD2. V shed 3 bases and J 7 bases; nucleotides not matched to a gene: 12. CDR3 length: 16 amino acids. The germline V gene has CDR1 DFQATT and CDR2 SNEGSKA (reference sequence). CDR3 loop: CSARGSEREGLNEQFF. The CDR3 DNA is TGCAGTGCTAGGGGCTCGGAGCGGGAGGGGCTTAATGAGCAGTTCTTC.

This rearrangement joins TRBV29-1 to TRBJ1-1; TRBD1 agrees at 10 bases. Germline CDR1 and CDR2: SQVTM and ANQGSEA. This CDR3 has 12 amino acids. Germline trimming cut 6 bases from V and 6 bases from J; bases unmatched to any gene: 4. CDR3 bases: TGCAGCGTCACTGGGACAGGGGCTGAAGCTTTCTTT. Protein: CSVTGTGAEAFF.

This chain links TRBV4-2 with TRBJ2-7; TRBD2 matches at 12 bases. After removal of 0 bases from V and 6 bases from J, the junction contained 6 bases not matched to a gene. The germline V gene encodes CDR1 LGHNA and CDR2 YNFKEQ. This CDR3 is 16 amino acids long. CDR3 bases: TGTGCCAGCAGCCAAGAGACTAGCGGGGGCACTCCCGAGCAGTACTTC. This encodes CASSQETSGGTPEQYF.

This clonotype occurred many times. This CDR3 reads CASSMEHRTGNYGYTF. For the CDR3, the DNA is TGTGCCAGTAGTATGGAACATCGGACAGGAAACTATGGCTACACCTTC. This chain links TRBV19 with TRBJ1-2, with 7 nucleotides matching TRBD1. The CDR3 covers 16 residues. J gave up 2 bases and V 3 bases, and 9 bases lay outside the gene matches. Looked up from germline, CDR1 is LNHDA and CDR2 is SQIVND (reference sequence).

There are many counts of this clonotype. The rearrangement links TRBV15 to TRBJ1-2, with 7 bases aligning to TRBD1. The V gene end was trimmed by 1 base and the J gene end by 0 bases; junction bases not matched to a gene: 5. Germline V CDR1 and CDR2: LNHNV, YYDKDF (reference sequence). This CDR3 region has 16 residues. CDR3 bases: TGTGCCACCAGCAGAGGTGGGACAGAAACTAACTATGGCTACACCTTC. Translating it yields CATSRGGTETNYGYTF.

The chain links TRBV12-3 or TRBV12-4 to TRBJ1-1, with a tentative D call TRBD1 (6 bases). The V and J ends lost 6 bases and 4 bases respectively, with 21 bases between them. The CDR3 has 16 amino acids. The CDR3 loop is CASSPAGASPSTEAFF. The CDR3 DNA reads TGTGCCAGCAGCCCAGCGGGGGCATCTCCTTCCACTGAAGCTTTCTTT.

This clonotype appeared a few times. This chain uses TRBV29-1 with TRBJ2-3, with D tentatively TRBD1 or TRBD2 (5 bases each). The CDR3 is made up of 14 amino acids. Trimming took 4 bases from V and 2 from J, leaving 13 bases between them. Germline assignment: CDR1 SQVTM and CDR2 ANQGSEA. This CDR3 is CSVVPRGYTDTQYF. CDR3 in DNA: TGCAGCGTTGTCCCTCGGGGCTACACAGATACGCAGTATTTT.

This clonotype was counted ten times or more. This chain uses TRBV2 with TRBJ2-1; possibly TRBD1 for D (5 bases). V lost 4 bases to trimming and J lost 15 bases, with 13 bases between them. This CDR3 spans 11 amino acids. Germline V gives CDR1 SNHLY, CDR2 FYNNEI. This chain's CDR3 is CASSGDSPLFF. The CDR3 coding sequence is TGTGCCAGCAGTGGTGACAGTCCCCTGTTCTTC.

This clonotype has only a few counts. The chain is built from TRBV25-1 and TRBJ2-1, with D unresolved. CDR3 length: 11 amino acids. In germline, CDR1 is MGHDK, CDR2 SYGVNS. The ends were cut back, 8 bases at V and 10 bases at J, with 12 bases in the middle. Written as DNA, the CDR3 is TGTGCCAGCGTGAGAGCAGGAGAGCAGTTCTTC. Its translation: CASVRAGEQFF.

This clonotype was seen more than once but under ten times. J is TRBJ2-3 and V is TRBV6-2 or TRBV6-3, with 10 bases matching TRBD2. The CDR3 sequence is 17 residues long. Germline loops: CDR1 MNHEY, CDR2 SVGEGT. V was pared by 7 bases and J by 3 bases, with 13 bases of the junction left unmatched. The CDR3 DNA reads as TGTGCCAGCAATCCCTGGGCTAGCGGGAGACCTACAGATACGCAGTATTTT. It yields the protein CASNPWASGRPTDTQYF.

This clonotype was counted at least ten times. The rearrangement links TRBV3-1 to TRBJ1-5; D is unclear. V lost 3 bases to trimming and J lost 0 bases, with 6 bases between them. The CDR3 sequence is 14 residues long. Germline lookup yields CDR1 LGHDT and CDR2 YNNKEL (reference sequence). The CDR3 DNA sequence: TGTGCCAGCAGCCAGGATTATAGCAATCAGCCCCAGCATTTT. As protein: CASSQDYSNQPQHF.

This clonotype was seen at least ten times. The chain links TRBV11-2 to TRBJ2-7, with unresolved D. Germline V gene lookup returns CDR1 SGHAT and CDR2 FQNNGV. There are 15 residues in the CDR3. The V and J ends lost 4 bases and 5 bases respectively, with 18 bases between them. The CDR3, as DNA: TGTGCCAGCAGCTCGGGCCGAAGTGGATCCCACGAGCAGTACTTC. Translating it yields CASSSGRSGSHEQYF.

The V gene is TRBV7-9, the J gene TRBJ2-5, with TRBD1 matching 7 bases. CDR3 size: 16 residues. Germline loops: CDR1 SEHNR, CDR2 FQNEAQ (reference sequence). V was pared by 4 bases and J by 0 bases, with 8 bases of the junction left unmatched. The CDR3 sequence is CASSSTGTANQETQYF. The DNA of the CDR3 is TGTGCCAGCAGCTCAACCGGGACAGCCAACCAAGAGACCCAGTACTTC.

In its sample, this clonotype was seen a few times. The V call is TRBV20-1, the J call TRBJ1-6; no firm D call. The CDR3 totals 15 residues. Looked up from germline, CDR1 is DFQATT and CDR2 is SNEGSKA (reference sequence). V shed 7 bases and J shed 8 bases, with 21 bases lying between them. CDR3 loop: CSVEMGGIGDSPLHF. CDR3 DNA sequence: TGCAGTGTCGAGATGGGTGGGATCGGCGATTCACCCCTCCACTTT.

This clonotype showed up many times. The chain employs TRBV7-2 and TRBJ2-1; unclear D gene. Germline CDR1 and CDR2: SGHTA and FQGNSA. The CDR3 runs 11 residues. Trimming removed 3 bases from V and 4 bases from J, with 1 base in between. The CDR3 nucleotides read TGTGCCAGCAGCTTTTACAATGAGCAGTTCTTC. Translation: CASSFYNEQFF.

This clonotype was detected only a few times. The rearrangement uses TRBV3-1 and TRBJ2-5, with D uncertain. CDR3 length: 14 residues. Trimming shortened V by 0 bases and J by 4 bases, and 9 bases separated the two germline ends. Per the germline V gene, CDR1 is LGHDT and CDR2 is YNNKEL (reference sequence). The CDR3: CASSQEGYGETQYF. The CDR3 nucleotides are TGTGCCAGCAGCCAAGAAGGGTATGGAGAGACCCAGTACTTC.

This clonotype was detected many times. This chain connects TRBV7-8 to TRBJ2-2; no firm D call. CDR1 and CDR2 from the germline V gene are SGHVS and FQNEAQ. Trimming pared 5 bases from V and 7 bases from J, leaving 11 bases between. The CDR3 sequence is 13 residues long. CDR3 residues: CASSRIDFGELFF. The CDR3 DNA reads as TGTGCCAGCAGCCGGATAGATTTCGGGGAGCTGTTTTTT.

V is TRBV11-2 and J is TRBJ2-1; D could derive from TRBD1 or TRBD2 (6 bases each). The V end lost 1 base, the J end lost 12 bases, and 10 bases lay between the germline ends. CDR3 length: 12 amino acids. Germline values: CDR1 SGHAT, CDR2 FQNNGV. Here the CDR3 reads CASSLAGAMQFF. The CDR3 bases are TGTGCCAGCAGCTTAGCGGGGGCTATGCAGTTCTTC.

The V gene is TRBV7-9, the J gene TRBJ2-7; TRBD2 might be the D (5 bases). CDR1 and CDR2 from the germline V gene are SEHNR and FQNEAQ (reference sequence). The CDR3 runs 12 residues. Trimming stripped 0 bases from V and 11 bases from J, with 11 bases between. CDR3 nucleotide sequence: TGTGCCAGCAGCTTAGCGGGAGCGGTGAAGTACTTC. Amino acids: CASSLAGAVKYF.

This clonotype has at least ten counts. The chain recombines TRBV5-1 with TRBJ1-1, with 7 bases matching TRBD1. V lost 0 bases, J lost 4 bases, and 3 bases stayed unmatched. Germline CDR1 and CDR2: SGHRS and YFSETQ. The CDR3 runs to 14 residues. This CDR3 reads CASSLEGGLTEAFF. CDR3 DNA sequence: TGCGCCAGCAGCTTGGAAGGGGGCCTCACTGAAGCTTTCTTT.

CDR3 sequence (DNA): TGTGCCAGCTCACCAGTGGGAATTGGAGACGAGCAGTACTTC. As protein: CASSPVGIGDEQYF. The gene calls are TRBV18 and TRBJ2-7; unclear D gene. Trimming stripped 2 bases from V and 5 bases from J, with 13 bases between. The CDR3 loop spans 14 amino acids. Germline values: CDR1 KGHSH, CDR2 LQKENI.

The chain links TRBV20-1 to TRBJ2-7, with D perhaps matching TRBD2 (5 bases). V was shortened by 3 bases and J by 6 bases, with 12 bases between the two germline ends. The CDR3 totals 12 residues. CDR1 DFQATT and CDR2 SNEGSKA come from the germline V gene (reference sequence). As DNA, the CDR3 is TGCAGTGCTAGTGGTGCAGGACTCGAGCAGTACTTC. Translated, it gives CSASGAGLEQYF.

This clonotype was detected many times. This chain joins TRBV5-1 and TRBJ2-7, with D maybe TRBD2 (5 bases). CDR3 size: 15 residues. Trimming removed 3 bases at V and 1 base at J, with 14 bases between. Per the germline V gene, CDR1 is SGHRS and CDR2 is YFSETQ. Written as DNA, the CDR3 is TGCGCCAGCAGCTCCCCCGGGGTCCAGTCCTACGAGCAGTACTTC. It encodes CASSSPGVQSYEQYF.

This clonotype came up many times. This chain connects TRBV29-1 to TRBJ1-1, with D unresolved. The V gene's germline CDR1 is SQVTM and CDR2 ANQGSEA. The CDR3 has 12 residues. Trimming stripped 4 bases from V and 0 bases from J, with 6 bases between. CDR3 sequence (DNA): TGCAGCGTTGGAGAGATGAACACTGAAGCTTTCTTT. As protein: CSVGEMNTEAFF.

Ten or more counts support this clonotype. This chain joins TRBV29-1 and TRBJ2-5, with D unclear. This CDR3 spans 14 amino acids. Germline V gene lookup returns CDR1 SQVTM and CDR2 ANQGSEA. Trimming stripped 2 bases from V and 7 bases from J, with 17 bases between. The CDR3 reads CSVEKASRPGTQYF. The CDR3 bases are TGCAGCGTTGAAAAAGCGAGCCGGCCTGGGACCCAGTACTTC.

This clonotype was seen only a few times. The rearrangement links TRBV11-2 to TRBJ2-1, with 13 bases that match TRBD2. This CDR3 has 19 residues. V dropped 0 bases and J dropped 7; count of bases not matched to a gene: 12. CDR1 is SGHAT, CDR2 FQNNGV, per germline. CDR3 protein: CASSLDPTGTSGNRNEQFF. The CDR3 DNA reads TGTGCCAGCAGCTTAGATCCCACCGGGACTAGCGGGAATCGGAATGAGCAGTTCTTC.